What follows are 2 T cell receptor beta chains derived from one specimen sequenced in a study of identical twins. Using its own MiXCR run on the 5' RACE reads, TCRdb lists one record per CDR3 protein. The sample holds around 340,000 distinct CDR3 sequences, roughly 12% seen once. These records were also assigned to another study, of yellow fever vaccine responses in identical twins.

Material: CD8+ T cells sorted from blood. These receptor sequences come from a woman aged 18-35 years in good health.

This clonotype was seen more than once but under ten times. The chain has TRBV7-9 and TRBJ2-7, with 9 bases identical to TRBD1. The CDR3 totals 17 residues. Unmatched junction bases numbered 10, after V lost 2 bases and J lost 2 bases. Germline CDR1 and CDR2: SEHNR and FQNEAQ (reference sequence). The CDR3: CASSLNRWDRATYEQYV. In DNA form, the CDR3 reads TGTGCCAGCAGCTTAAATAGGTGGGACAGGGCTACCTACGAGCAGTACGTC.

This chain joins TRBV6-4 and TRBJ2-1, with 14 bases identical to TRBD2. The CDR3 runs to 15 residues. The trim removed 6 bases at V and 9 bases at J, leaving 7 bases unmatched. Germline-derived CDR1 and CDR2 are MRHNA and SNTAGT. The CDR3 is CASSPGTSGSREQFF. DNA for the CDR3: TGTGCCAGCAGCCCCGGGACTAGCGGGAGTCGTGAGCAGTTCTTC.